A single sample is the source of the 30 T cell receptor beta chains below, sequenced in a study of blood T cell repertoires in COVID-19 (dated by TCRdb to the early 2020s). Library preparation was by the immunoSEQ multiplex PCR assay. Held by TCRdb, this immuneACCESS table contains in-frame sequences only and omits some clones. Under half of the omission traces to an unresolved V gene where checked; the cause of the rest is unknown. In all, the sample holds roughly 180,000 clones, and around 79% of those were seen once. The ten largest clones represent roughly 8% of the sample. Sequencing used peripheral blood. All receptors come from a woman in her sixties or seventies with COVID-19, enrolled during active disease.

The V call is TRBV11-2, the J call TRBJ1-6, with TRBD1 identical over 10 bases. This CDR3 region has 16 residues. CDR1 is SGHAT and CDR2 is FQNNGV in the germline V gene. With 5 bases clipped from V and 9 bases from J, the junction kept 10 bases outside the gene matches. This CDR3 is CASSTNPGTGVSPLHF. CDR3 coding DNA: TGTGCCAGCAGCACAAACCCCGGGACAGGGGTTTCACCCCTCCACTTT.

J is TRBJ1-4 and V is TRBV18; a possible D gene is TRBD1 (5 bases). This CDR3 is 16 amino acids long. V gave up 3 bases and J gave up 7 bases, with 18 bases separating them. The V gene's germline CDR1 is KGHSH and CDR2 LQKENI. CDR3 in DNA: TGTGCCAGCTCACCGATGGAGGGACGACTGAGTGAAAAACTGTTTTTT. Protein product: CASSPMEGRLSEKLFF.

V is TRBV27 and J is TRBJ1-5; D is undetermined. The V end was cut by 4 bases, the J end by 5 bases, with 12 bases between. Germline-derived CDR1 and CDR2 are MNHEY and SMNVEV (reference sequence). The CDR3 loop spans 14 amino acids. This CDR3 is CASSSLSRDQPQHF. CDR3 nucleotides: TGTGCCAGCAGTTCCCTGTCCCGGGATCAGCCCCAGCATTTT.

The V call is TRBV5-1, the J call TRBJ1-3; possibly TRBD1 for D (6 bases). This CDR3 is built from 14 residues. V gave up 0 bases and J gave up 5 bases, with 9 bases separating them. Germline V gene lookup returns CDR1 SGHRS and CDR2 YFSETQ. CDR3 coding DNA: TGCGCCAGCAGCTTGGCAGGGGAGAGAAACACCATATATTTT. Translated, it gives CASSLAGERNTIYF.

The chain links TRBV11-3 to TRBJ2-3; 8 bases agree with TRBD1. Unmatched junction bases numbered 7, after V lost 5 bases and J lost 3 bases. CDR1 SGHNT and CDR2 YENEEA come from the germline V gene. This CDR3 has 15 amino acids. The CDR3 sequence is CASSTGQGRTDTQYF. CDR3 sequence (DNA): TGTGCCAGCAGCACCGGACAGGGTCGAACAGATACGCAGTATTTT.

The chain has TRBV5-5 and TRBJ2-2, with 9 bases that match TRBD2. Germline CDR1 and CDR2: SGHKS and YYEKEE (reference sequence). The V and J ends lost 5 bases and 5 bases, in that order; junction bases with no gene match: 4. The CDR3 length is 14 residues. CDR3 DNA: TGTGCCAGCAGAGCGGGGGGCGGGACCGGGGAGCTGTTTTTT. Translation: CASRAGGGTGELFF.

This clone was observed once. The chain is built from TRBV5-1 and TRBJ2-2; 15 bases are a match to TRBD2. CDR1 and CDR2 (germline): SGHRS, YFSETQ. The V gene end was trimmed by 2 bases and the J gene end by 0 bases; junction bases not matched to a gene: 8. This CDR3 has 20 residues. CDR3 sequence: CASSFRTSGREFANTGELFF. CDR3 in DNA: TGCGCCAGCAGCTTTAGGACTAGCGGGAGGGAGTTTGCGAACACCGGGGAGCTGTTTTTT.

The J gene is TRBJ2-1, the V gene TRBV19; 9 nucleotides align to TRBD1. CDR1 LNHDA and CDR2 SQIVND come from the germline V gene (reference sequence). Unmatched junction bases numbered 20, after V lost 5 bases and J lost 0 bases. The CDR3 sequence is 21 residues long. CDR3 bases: TGTGCCAGTAGTTCCCACCGCGAGGGACAGGGCGTATGGAGCTCCTACAATGAGCAGTTCTTC. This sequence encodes CASSSHREGQGVWSSYNEQFF.

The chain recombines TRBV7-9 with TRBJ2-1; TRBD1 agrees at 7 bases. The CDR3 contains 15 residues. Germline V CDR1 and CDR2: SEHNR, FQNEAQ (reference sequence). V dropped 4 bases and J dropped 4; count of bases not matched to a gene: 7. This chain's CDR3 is CASSYHRGYYNEQFF. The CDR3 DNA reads TGTGCCAGCAGCTACCACAGGGGCTATTACAATGAGCAGTTCTTC.

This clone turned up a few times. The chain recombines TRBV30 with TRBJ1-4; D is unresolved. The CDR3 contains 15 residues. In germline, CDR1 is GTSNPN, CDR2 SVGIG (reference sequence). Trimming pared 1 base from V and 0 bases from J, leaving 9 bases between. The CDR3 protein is CAWSAGSATNEKLFF. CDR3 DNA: TGTGCCTGGAGTGCAGGTTCTGCAACTAATGAAAAACTGTTTTTT.

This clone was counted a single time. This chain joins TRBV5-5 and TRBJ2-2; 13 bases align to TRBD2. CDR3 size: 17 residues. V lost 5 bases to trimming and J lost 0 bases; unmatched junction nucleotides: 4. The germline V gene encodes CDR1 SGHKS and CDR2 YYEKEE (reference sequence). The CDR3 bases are TGTGCCAGCAGTTTGACTAGCGGGGGGCCGAACACCGGGGAGCTGTTTTTT. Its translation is CASSLTSGGPNTGELFF. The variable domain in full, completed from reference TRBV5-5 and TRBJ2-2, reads DAGVTQSPTHLIKTRGQQVTLRCSPISGHKSVSWYQQVLGQGPQFIFQYYEKEERGRGNFPDRFSARQFPNYSSELNVNALLLGDSALYLCASSLTSGGPNTGELFFGEGSRLTVL.

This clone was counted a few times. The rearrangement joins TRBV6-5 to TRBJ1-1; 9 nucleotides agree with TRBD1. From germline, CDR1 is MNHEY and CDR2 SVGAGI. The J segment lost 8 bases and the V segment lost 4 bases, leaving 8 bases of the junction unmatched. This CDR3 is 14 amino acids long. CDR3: CASSFPGQGKEAFF. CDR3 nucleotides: TGTGCCAGCAGTTTCCCGGGACAGGGAAAAGAAGCTTTCTTT.

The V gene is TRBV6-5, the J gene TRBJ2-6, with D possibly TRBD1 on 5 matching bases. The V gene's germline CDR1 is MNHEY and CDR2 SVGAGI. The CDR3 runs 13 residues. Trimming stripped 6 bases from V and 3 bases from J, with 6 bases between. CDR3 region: CASSRDGANVLTF. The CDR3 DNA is TGTGCCAGCAGCAGGGATGGGGCCAACGTCCTGACTTTC.

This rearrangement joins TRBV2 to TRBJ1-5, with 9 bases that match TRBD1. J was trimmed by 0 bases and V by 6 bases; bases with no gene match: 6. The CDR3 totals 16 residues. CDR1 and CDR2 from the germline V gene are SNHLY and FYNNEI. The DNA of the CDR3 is TGTGCCAGCAGGGGACAGGGACCTTATAGCAATCAGCCCCAGCATTTT. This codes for CASRGQGPYSNQPQHF.

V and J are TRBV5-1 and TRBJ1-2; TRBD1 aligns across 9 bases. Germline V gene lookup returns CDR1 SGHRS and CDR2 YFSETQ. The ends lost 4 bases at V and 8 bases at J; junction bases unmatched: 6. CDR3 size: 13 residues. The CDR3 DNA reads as TGCGCCAGCAGCGTTGGACAGGGGTTCGGCTACACCTTC. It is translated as CASSVGQGFGYTF.

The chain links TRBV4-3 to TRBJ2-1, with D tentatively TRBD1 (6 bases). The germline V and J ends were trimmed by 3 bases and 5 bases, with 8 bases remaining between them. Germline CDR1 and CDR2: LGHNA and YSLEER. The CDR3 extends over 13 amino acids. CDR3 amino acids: CASSQGANNEQFF. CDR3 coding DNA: TGCGCCAGCAGCCAGGGGGCCAACAATGAGCAGTTCTTC.

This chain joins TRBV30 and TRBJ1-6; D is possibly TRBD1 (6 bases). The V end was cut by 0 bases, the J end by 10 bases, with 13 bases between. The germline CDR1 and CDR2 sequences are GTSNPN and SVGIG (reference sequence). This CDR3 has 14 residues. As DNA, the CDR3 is TGTGCCTGGAGTGTAGGGGGGGACGTGTCACCCCTCCACTTT. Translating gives CAWSVGGDVSPLHF.

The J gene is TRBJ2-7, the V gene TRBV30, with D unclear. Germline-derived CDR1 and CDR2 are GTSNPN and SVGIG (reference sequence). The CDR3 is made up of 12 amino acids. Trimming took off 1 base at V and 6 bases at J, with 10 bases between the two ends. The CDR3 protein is CAWSGMGSEQYF. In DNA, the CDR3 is TGTGCCTGGAGTGGAATGGGCTCCGAGCAGTACTTC. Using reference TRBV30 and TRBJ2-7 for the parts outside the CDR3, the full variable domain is SQTIHQWPATLVQPVGSPLSLECTVEGTSNPNLYWYRQAAGRGLQLLFYSVGIGQISSEVPQNLSASRPQDRQFILSSKKLLLSDSGFYLCAWSGMGSEQYFGPGTRLTVT.

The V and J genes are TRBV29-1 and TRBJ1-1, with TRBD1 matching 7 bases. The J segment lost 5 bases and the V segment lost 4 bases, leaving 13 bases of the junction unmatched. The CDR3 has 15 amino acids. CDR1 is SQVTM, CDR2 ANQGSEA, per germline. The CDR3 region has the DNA TGCAGCGTTGGAGGGACAGCCCAAAGGTGGACTGAAGCTTTCTTT. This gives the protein CSVGGTAQRWTEAFF.

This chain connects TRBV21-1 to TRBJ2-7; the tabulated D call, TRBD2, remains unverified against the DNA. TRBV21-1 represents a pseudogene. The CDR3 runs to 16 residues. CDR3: CASSKAHPILPYEQYV. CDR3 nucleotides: TGTGCCAGCAGCAAAGCGCACCCAATACTCCCCTACGAGCAGTACGTC.

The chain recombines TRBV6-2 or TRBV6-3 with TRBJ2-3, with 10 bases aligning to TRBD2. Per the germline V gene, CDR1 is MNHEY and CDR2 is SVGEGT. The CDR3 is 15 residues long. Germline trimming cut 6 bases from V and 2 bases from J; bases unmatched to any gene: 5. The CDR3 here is CASSPSGGVTDTQYF. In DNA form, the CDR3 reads TGTGCCAGCAGCCCCAGCGGGGGGGTCACAGATACGCAGTATTTT.

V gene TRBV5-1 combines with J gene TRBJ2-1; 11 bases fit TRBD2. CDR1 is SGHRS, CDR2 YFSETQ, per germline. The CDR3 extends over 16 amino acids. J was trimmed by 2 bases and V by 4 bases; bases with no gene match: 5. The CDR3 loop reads CASSPLAGGTYNEQFF. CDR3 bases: TGCGCCAGCAGCCCGTTAGCGGGAGGGACCTACAATGAGCAGTTCTTC. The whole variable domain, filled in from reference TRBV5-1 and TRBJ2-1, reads KAGVTQTPRYLIKTRGQQVTLSCSPISGHRSVSWYQQTPGQGLQFLFEYFSETQRNKGNFPGRFSGRQFSNSRSEMNVSTLELGDSALYLCASSPLAGGTYNEQFFGPGTRLTVL.

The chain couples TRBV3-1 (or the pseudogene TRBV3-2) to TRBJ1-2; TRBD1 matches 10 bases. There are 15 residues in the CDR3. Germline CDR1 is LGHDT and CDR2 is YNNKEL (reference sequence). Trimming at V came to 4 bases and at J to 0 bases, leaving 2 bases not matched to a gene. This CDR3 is CASSRGTGANYGYTF. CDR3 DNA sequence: TGTGCCAGCAGCCGCGGGACAGGGGCTAACTATGGCTACACCTTC.

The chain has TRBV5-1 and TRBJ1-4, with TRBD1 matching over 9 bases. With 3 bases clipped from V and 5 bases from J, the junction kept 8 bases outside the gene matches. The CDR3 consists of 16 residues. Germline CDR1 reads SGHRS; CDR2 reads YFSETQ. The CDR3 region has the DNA TGCGCCAGCAGCTCCACCGGGACAGGGTTAAATGAAAAACTGTTTTTT. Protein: CASSSTGTGLNEKLFF.

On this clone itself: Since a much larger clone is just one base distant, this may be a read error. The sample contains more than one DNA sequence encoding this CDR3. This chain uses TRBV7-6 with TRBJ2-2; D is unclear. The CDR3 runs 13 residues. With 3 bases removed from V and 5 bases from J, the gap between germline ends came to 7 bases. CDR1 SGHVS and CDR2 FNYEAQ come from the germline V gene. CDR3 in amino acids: CASSLSGTGELFF. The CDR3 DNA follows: TGTGCCAGCAGCTTGTCAGGAACCGGGGAGCTGTTTTTT.

CDR3 in amino acids: CATSDSTEQETQYF. CDR3 coding DNA: TGTGCCACCAGTGATTCGACAGAACAAGAGACCCAGTACTTC. The chain carries TRBV24-1 and TRBJ2-5, with TRBD1 as a possible D gene (5 bases). V was pared by 2 bases and J by 2 bases, with 8 bases between. Germline CDR1 and CDR2: KGHDR and SFDVKD. CDR3 length: 14 amino acids.

DNA of the CDR3: TGTGCCATCAGTGGGGGCTTCTACAATGAGCAGTTCTTC. Amino acid sequence: CAISGGFYNEQFF. The rearrangement links TRBV10-3 to TRBJ2-1, with D perhaps matching TRBD1 (5 bases). CDR1 is ENHRY and CDR2 is SYGVKD in the germline V gene. The CDR3 has 13 amino acids. Trimming cost V 4 bases and J 3 bases, with 7 bases left between them.

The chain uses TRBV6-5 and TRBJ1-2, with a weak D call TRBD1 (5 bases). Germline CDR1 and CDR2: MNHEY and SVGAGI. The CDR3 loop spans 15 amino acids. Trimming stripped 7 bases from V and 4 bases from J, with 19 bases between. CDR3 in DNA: TGTGCCAGCACTCCAAGGCAGGCAGGGCCCTATGGCTACACCTTC. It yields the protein CASTPRQAGPYGYTF.

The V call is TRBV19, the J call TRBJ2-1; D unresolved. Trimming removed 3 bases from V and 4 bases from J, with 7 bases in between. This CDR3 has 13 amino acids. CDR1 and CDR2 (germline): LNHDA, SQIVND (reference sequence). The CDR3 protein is CASSISQYNEQFF. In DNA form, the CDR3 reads TGTGCCAGTAGTATTTCGCAGTACAATGAGCAGTTCTTC.

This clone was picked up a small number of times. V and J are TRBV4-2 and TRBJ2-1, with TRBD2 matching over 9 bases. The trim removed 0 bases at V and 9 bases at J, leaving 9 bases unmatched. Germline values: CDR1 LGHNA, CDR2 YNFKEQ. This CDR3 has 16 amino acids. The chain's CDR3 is CASSQDLLAGRGEQFF. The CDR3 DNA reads TGTGCCAGCAGCCAAGATCTACTAGCGGGCCGAGGTGAGCAGTTCTTC.